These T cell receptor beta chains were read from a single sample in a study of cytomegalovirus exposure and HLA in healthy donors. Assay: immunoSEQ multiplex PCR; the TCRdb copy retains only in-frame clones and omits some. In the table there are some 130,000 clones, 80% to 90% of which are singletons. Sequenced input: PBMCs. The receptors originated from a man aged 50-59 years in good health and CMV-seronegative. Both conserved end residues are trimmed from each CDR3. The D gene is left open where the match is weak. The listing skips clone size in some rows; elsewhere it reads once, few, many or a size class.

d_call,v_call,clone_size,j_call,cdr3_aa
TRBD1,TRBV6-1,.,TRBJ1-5,ASRRQGAFWQPQH
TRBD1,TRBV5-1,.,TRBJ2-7,ASSLGTGRGEQY
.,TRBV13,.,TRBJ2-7,ASRGGYEQY
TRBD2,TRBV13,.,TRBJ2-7,ASSLGLGYEQY
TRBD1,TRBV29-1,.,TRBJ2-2,SVEMAGGHLKPGELF
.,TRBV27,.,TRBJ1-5,ASSFYSNQPQH
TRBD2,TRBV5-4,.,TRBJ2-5,ASSAGLAGGLTAETQY
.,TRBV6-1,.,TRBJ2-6,ASSEAAGEHSGANVLT
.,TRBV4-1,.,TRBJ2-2,ASSQDLLRTAMRNTGELF
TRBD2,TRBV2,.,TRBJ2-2,ANGFLAGGNTGELF
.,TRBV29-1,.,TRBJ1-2,SATLNYGYT
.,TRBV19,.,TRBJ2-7,ASTGVSGYEQY
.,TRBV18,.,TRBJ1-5,ASSPEGRWPQH
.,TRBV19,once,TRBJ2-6,ASTLREGNSGANVLT
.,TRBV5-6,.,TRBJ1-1,ASSLGVRGGVEAF
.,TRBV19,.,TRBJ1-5,ASRIQVYSNQPQH
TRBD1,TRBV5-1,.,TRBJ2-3,ASSLEGQGVGTDTQY
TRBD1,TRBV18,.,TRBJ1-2,ASSPGDSSLRGYT
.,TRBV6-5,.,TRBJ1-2,ASSYAAGTNYGYT
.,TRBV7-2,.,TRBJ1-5,ASSLQGQPQH
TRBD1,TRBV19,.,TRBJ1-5,ASSMGRGRGRGNQPQH
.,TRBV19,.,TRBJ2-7,ASSLGEVPTYEQY
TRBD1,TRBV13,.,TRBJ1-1,ASSWGQALNTEAF
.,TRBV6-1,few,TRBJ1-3,ASSRQAGGNTIY
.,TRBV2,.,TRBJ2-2,ASTSLSGGELF
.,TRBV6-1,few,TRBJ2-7,ASNLGHSGEQY
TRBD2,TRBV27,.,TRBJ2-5,ASSPHGTSGGNGETQY
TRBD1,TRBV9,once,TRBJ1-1,ASSETGTTEAF
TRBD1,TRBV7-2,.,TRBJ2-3,ASSLTLPGGGTDTQY
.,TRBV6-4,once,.,ASRAGTISSYEQY
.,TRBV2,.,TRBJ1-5,ASSELGEVPQH
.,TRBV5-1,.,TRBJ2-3,ASSLLGKRADTQY
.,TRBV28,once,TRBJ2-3,ASSPTTGSSTDTQY
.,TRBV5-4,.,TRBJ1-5,ASSIGGPISNQPQH
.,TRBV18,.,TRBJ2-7,ASSRTPGRKGDEQY
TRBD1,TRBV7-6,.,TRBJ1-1,ASSDVTGVTEAF
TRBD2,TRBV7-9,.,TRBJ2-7,ASSFTSGGSEQY
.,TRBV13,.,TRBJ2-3,ASSPRLTHTDTQY
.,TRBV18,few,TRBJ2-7,ASSPRRAILGEQY
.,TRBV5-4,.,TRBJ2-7,ASSPANERDEQY
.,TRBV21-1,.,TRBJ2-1,ASSHLELKTDGEQF
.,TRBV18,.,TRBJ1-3,ASSLTDGTGNTIY
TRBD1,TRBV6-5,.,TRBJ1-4,ASSPGQLGEKLF
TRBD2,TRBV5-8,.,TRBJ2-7,ASSDLGGTRSEQY
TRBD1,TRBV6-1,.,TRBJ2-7,ASIQSTGSYEQY
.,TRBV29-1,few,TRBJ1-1,SVSETANTEAF
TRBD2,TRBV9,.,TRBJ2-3,ASSVGAGGRTDTQY
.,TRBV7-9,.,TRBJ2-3,ASSSVGGSRFTDTQY
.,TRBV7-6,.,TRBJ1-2,ASEGGAGGYT
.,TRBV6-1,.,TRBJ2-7,ASRELWWSSYEQY